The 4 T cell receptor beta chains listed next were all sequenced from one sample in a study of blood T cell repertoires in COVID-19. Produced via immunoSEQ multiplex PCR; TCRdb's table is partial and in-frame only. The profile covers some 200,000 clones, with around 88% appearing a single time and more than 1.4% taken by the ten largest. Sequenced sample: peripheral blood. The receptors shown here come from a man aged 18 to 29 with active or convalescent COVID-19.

The chain's CDR3 is CASSPVGAGYTEAFF. The DNA for the CDR3 is TGCGCCAGCAGCCCGGTCGGAGCAGGGTACACTGAAGCTTTCTTT. This chain links TRBV5-1 with TRBJ1-1; maybe TRBD1 (5 bases). Germline V lookup: CDR1 SGHRS, CDR2 YFSETQ. This CDR3 comprises 15 residues. V was pared by 4 bases and J by 3 bases, with 16 bases between.

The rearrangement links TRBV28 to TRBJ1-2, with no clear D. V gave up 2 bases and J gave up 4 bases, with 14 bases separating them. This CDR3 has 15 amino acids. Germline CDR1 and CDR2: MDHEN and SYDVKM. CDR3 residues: CASSLAAGRLYGYTF. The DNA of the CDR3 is TGTGCCAGCAGTTTAGCCGCTGGGAGACTCTATGGCTACACCTTC.

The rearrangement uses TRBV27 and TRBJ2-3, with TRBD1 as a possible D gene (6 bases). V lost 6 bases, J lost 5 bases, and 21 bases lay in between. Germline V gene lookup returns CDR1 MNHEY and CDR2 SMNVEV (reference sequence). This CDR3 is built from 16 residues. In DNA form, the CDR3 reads TGTGCCAGCAGGCAGGGACCAAGGAGGACAGAAGATACGCAGTATTTT. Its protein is CASRQGPRRTEDTQYF.

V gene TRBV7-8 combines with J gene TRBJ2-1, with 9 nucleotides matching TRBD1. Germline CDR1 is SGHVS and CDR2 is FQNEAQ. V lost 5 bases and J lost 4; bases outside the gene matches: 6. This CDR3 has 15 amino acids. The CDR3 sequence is CASSEGTGKYNEQFF. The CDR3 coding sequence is TGTGCCAGCAGCGAAGGGACAGGGAAATACAATGAGCAGTTCTTC.